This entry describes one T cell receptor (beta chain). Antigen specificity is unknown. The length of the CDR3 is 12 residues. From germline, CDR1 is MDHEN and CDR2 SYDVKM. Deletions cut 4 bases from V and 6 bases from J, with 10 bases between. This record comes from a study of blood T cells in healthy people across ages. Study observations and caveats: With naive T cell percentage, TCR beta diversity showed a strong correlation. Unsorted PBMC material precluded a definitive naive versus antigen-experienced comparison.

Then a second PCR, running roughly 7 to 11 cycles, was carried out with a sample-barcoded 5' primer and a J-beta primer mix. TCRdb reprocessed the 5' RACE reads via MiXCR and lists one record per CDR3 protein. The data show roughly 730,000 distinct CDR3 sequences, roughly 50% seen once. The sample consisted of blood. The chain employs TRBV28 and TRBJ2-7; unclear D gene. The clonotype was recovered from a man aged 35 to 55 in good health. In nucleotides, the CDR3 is TGTGCCAGCAGTTGGGGATCTCGCGAGCAGTACTTC. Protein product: CASSWGSREQYF.